The clone carrying this T cell receptor (beta chain) showed up just once. Its specificity is unknown. TCRdb keeps only in-frame clones here, not all; method: immunoSEQ multiplex PCR. Among tens of thousands of clones, around nine tenths were seen once, and the ten largest hold about 15%. The germline gives CDR1 LNHNV, CDR2 YYDKDF (reference sequence). Trimming took 0 bases from V and 2 from J; bases not matched to a gene: 2. The CDR3 has 15 amino acids. The data were obtained in a study of T cell responses to AZD1222 COVID-19 vaccine. Study background: Pooling was applied to second doses at about 4 or about 12 weeks. Study outcomes and limitations: Once two AZD1222 doses were given, Spike-specific TCR breadth and depth went up. Dominant CD4 TCR responses targeted spike regions 160-218 and 743-854.

Sequences were derived from peripheral blood, sampled on day 0 of AZD1222 vaccination. The receptor comes from an adult in good health. The chain employs TRBV15 and TRBJ2-3; 7 bases line up with TRBD1. Here the CDR3 reads CATSRDQGDTDTQYF. The CDR3 region has the DNA TGTGCCACCAGCAGAGATCAGGGGGACACAGATACGCAGTATTTT.